These T cell receptor beta chains were read from a single sample in a study of beta chain features in type 1 diabetes. Sequenced by immunoSEQ multiplex PCR; TCRdb stores in-frame clones only, minus some. Seen here are around 97,000 clones, around 30% observed once, and the top ten hold around 0.5%. The sequenced sample was central memory CD4+ T cells from blood. The receptors here all came from a woman between 18 and 29 years old with type 1 diabetes. Both conserved end residues are part of each CDR3. The D gene is left open where the match is weak. Not every row has a clone size; where given, it reads once, few, many or a size class.

clone size	V gene	D gene	J gene	CDR3 DNA	CDR3 protein
few	TRBV4-1	NA	TRBJ1-1	TGCGCCAGCAGCCAAGTAAGGGGCCACACTGAAGCTTTCTTT	CASSQVRGHTEAFF
many	TRBV4-1	NA	TRBJ2-5	TGCGCCAGCAGCCAAGCCGGGATCCAAGAGACCCAGTACTTC	CASSQAGIQETQYF
once	TRBV5-1	TRBD1	TRBJ1-1	TGCGCCAGCAGCTTACAGGGGGACACTGAAGCTTTCTTT	CASSLQGDTEAFF
NA	TRBV18	NA	TRBJ2-3	TGTGCCAGCTCACCACTCGGACAGAGCACAGATACGCAGTATTTT	CASSPLGQSTDTQYF
NA	TRBV6-6	TRBD1	TRBJ1-2	TGTGCCGTACAACCGGGACAGGGAAACTATGGCTACACCTTC	CAVQPGQGNYGYTF
few	TRBV20-1	NA	TRBJ2-1	TGCAGTGCTAGAGTCGCGGCTGAGCAGTTCTTC	CSARVAAEQFF
NA	TRBV30	TRBD2	TRBJ2-4	TGTGCCTGGAGCTCTAGCGGGAGGGCCGGAAACATTCAGTACTTC	CAWSSSGRAGNIQYF
few	TRBV11-3	TRBD2	TRBJ2-3	TGTGCCAGCAGCTCGGGCCGTAGCGGGAGCACAGATACGCAGTATTTT	CASSSGRSGSTDTQYF
NA	TRBV7-2	TRBD1	TRBJ2-7	TGTGCCAGCAGCTTAGATCCGGGACAGGGGTACGAGCAGTACTTC	CASSLDPGQGYEQYF
few	TRBV2	NA	TRBJ1-2	TGTGCCAGCAGTGAGACAGGAAACTATGGCTACACCTTC	CASSETGNYGYTF
NA	TRBV5-1	TRBD2	TRBJ2-1	TGCGCCAGCAGCTTGGAGACGGGACTAGCGGTAGAGCGGCACAATGAGCAGTTCTTC	CASSLETGLAVERHNEQFF
NA	TRBV2	TRBD1	TRBJ1-5	TGTGCCAGCAGGGACGGGACAGGCGGGTGGCCCCAGCATTTT	CASRDGTGGWPQHF